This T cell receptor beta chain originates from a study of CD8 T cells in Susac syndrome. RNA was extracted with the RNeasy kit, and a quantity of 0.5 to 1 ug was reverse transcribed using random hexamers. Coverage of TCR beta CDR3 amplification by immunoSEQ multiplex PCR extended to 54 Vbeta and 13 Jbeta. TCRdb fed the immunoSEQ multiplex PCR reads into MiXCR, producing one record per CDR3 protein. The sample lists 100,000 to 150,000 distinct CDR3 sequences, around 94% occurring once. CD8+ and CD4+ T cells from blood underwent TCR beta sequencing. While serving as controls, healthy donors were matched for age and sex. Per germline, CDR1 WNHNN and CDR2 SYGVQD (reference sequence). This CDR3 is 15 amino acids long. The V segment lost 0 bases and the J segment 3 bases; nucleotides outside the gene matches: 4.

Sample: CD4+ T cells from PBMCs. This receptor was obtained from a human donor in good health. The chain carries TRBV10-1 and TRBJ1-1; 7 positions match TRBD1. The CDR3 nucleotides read TGCGCCAGCAGTGAGTCCGGCAGGGGGTACACTGAAGCTTTCTTT. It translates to CASSESGRGYTEAFF.